Below are 2 T cell receptor beta chains sequenced from a single sample in a study of T cell changes during pregnancy in multiple sclerosis. TCRdb's table, derived via immunoSEQ multiplex PCR, lists solely in-frame clones and lacks some. This sample yields about 50,000 clones, of which approximately 92% are seen a single time; approximately 0.68% belongs to the top ten. The specimen was CD4+ T cells from peripheral blood mononuclear cells, collected in the third trimester of pregnancy. These receptors originate from a female donor with multiple sclerosis, enrolled in a pregnancy study.

The chain is built from TRBV9 and TRBJ1-3, with D hard to call. Germline loops: CDR1 SGDLS, CDR2 YYNGEE. The CDR3 spans 15 residues. Between the trimmed V and J ends, which lost 1 base and 2 bases, there was a span of 10 bases. CDR3 in amino acids: CASSVFGVPGNTIYF. The CDR3 DNA reads TGTGCCAGCAGCGTATTCGGGGTCCCTGGAAACACCATATATTTT.

This clone was detected only once. V gene TRBV2 combines with J gene TRBJ2-5, with a weak D call TRBD1 (5 bases). Germline CDR1 and CDR2: SNHLY and FYNNEI. The V end was cut by 4 bases, the J end by 0 bases, with 9 bases between. The CDR3 runs 14 residues. Written as DNA, the CDR3 is TGTGCCAGCAGTGTAGACAGAAACCAAGAGACCCAGTACTTC. It codes for CASSVDRNQETQYF.